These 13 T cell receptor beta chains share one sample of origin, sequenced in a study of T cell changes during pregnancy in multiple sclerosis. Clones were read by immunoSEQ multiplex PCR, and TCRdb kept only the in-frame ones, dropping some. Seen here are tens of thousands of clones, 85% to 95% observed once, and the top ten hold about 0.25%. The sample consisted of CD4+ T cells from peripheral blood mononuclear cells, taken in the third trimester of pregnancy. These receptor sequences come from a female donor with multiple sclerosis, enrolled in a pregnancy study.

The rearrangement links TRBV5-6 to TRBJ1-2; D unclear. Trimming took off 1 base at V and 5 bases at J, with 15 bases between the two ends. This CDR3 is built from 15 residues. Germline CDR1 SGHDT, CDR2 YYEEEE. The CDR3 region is CASSLLEDRPYGYTF. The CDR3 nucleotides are TGTGCCAGCAGCTTGCTGGAGGATCGTCCTTATGGCTACACCTTC.

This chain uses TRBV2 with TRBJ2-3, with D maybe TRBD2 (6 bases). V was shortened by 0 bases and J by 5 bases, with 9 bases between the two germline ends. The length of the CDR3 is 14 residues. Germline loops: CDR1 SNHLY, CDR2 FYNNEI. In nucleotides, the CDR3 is TGTGCCAGCAGTGAAGCTTGGGGAGGAGATACGCAGTATTTT. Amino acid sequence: CASSEAWGGDTQYF.

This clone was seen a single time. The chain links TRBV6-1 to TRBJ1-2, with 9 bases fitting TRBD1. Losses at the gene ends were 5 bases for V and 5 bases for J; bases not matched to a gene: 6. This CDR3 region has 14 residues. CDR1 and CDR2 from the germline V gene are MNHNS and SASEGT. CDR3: CASSSGTGIYGYTF. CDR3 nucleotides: TGTGCCAGCAGTTCCGGGACAGGGATTTATGGCTACACCTTC.

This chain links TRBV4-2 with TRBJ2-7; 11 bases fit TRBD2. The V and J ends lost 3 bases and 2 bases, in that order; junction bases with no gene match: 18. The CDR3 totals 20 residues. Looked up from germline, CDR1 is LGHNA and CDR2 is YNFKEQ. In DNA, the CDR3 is TGTGCCAGCAGCCACGGTAGCGGGAGGGCCTTCACACGCTCAGCCTACGAGCAGTACTTC. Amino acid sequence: CASSHGSGRAFTRSAYEQYF.

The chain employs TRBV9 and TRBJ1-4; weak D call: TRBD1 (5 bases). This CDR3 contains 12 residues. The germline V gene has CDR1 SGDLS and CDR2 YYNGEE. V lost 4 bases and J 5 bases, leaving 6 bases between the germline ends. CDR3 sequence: CASSRGNEKLFF. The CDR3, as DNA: TGTGCCAGCAGCCGGGGGAATGAAAAACTGTTTTTT. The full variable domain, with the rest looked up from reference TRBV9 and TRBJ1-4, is DSGVTQTPKHLITATGQRVTLRCSPRSGDLSVYWYQQSLDQGLQFLIQYYNGEERAKGNILERFSAQQFPDLHSELNLSSLELGDSALYFCASSRGNEKLFFGSGTQLSVL.

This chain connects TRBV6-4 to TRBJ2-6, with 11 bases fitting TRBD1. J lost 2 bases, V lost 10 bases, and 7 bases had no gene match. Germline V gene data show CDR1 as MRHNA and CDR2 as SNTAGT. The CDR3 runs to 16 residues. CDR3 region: CANRTGGAAGANVLTF. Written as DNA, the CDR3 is TGTGCCAACCGGACAGGGGGCGCCGCTGGGGCCAACGTCCTGACTTTC.

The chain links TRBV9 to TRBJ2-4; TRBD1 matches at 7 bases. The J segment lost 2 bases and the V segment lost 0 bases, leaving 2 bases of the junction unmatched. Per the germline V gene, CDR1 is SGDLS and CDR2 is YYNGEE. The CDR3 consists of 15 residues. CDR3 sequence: CASSVEGATKNIQYF. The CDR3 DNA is TGTGCCAGCAGCGTAGAGGGGGCAACCAAAAACATTCAGTACTTC. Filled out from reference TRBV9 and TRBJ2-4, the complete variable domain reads DSGVTQTPKHLITATGQRVTLRCSPRSGDLSVYWYQQSLDQGLQFLIQYYNGEERAKGNILERFSAQQFPDLHSELNLSSLELGDSALYFCASSVEGATKNIQYFGAGTRLSVL.

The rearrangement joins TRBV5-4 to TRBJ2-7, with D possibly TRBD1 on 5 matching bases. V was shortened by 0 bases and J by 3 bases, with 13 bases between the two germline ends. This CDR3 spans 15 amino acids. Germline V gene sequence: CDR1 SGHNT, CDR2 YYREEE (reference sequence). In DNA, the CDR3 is TGTGCCAGCAGCTTGGGAGGCAGGGAAGGCTACGAGCAGTACTTC. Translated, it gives CASSLGGREGYEQYF.

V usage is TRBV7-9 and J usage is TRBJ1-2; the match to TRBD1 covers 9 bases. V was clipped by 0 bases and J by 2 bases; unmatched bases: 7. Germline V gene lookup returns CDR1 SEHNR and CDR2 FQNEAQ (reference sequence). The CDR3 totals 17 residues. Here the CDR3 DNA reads TGTGCCAGCAGCTTAGCAAGGACAGGGGCGACGAACTATGGCTACACCTTC. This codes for CASSLARTGATNYGYTF.

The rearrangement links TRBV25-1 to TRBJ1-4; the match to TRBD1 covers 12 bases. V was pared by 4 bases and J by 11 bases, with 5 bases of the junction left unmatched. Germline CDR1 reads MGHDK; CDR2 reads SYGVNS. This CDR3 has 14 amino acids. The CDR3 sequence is CASSAGTGGGKLFF. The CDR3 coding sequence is TGTGCCAGCAGTGCCGGGACAGGGGGCGGTAAACTGTTTTTT.

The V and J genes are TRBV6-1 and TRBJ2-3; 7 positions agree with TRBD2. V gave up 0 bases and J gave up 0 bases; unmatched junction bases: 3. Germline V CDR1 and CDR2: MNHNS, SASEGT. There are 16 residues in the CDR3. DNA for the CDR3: TGTGCCAGCAGTGAAGCGGGGGGGACTAGCACAGATACGCAGTATTTT. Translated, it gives CASSEAGGTSTDTQYF.

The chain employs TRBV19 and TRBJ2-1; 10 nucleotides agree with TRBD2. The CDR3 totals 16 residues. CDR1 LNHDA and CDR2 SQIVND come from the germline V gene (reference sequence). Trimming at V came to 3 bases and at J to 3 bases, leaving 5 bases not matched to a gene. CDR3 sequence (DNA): TGTGCCAGTAGTATTTCGTCTAGCGGGGGCTACAATGAGCAGTTCTTC. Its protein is CASSISSSGGYNEQFF.

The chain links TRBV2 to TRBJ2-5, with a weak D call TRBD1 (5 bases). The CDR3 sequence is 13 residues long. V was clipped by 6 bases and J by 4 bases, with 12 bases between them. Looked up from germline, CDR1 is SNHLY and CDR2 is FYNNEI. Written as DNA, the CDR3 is TGTGCCAGCAGCGCTGACAGTTCAGAGACCCAGTACTTC. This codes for CASSADSSETQYF.